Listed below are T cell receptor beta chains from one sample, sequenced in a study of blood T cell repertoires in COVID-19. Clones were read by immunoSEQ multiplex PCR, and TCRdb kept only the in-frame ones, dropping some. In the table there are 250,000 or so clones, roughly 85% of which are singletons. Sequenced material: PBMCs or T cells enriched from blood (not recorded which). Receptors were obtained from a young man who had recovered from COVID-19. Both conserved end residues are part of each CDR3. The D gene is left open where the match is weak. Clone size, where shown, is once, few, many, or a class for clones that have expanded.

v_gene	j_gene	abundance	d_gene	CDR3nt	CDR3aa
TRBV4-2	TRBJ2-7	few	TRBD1	TGTGCCAGCAGCCGAGGGGGACAGGGGGCCTACGAGCAGTACTTC	CASSRGGQGAYEQYF
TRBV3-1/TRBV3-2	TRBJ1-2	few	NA	TGTGCCAGCAGCCAAACGCTAACCTATGGCTACACCTTC	CASSQTLTYGYTF
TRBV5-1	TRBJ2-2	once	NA	TGCGCCAGCAGCAATCAGGGGACCGGGGAGCTGTTTTTT	CASSNQGTGELFF
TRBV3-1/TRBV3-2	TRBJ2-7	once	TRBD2	TGTGCCAGCAGCCGGGAGGGTAGCTCCTACGAGCAGTACTTC	CASSREGSSYEQYF
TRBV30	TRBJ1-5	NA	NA	TGTGCCTGGAGTGGAGGGTGGAATCAGCCCCAGCATTTT	CAWSGGWNQPQHF
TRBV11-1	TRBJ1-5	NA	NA	TGTGCCAGCAGTTTTATTGGGGCAGAGAATCAGCCCCAGCATTTT	CASSFIGAENQPQHF
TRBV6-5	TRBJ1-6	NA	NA	TGTGCCAGCAGTTACTTAGGTTCAGGCGGGACCCTCCACTTT	CASSYLGSGGTLHF
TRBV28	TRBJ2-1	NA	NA	TGTGCCAGCCAAGAGGGCGAGGCAGAGCAGTTCTTC	CASQEGEAEQFF
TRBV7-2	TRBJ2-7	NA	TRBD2	TGTGCCAGCAGCTTTACTAGCGGTTACTCCTACGAGCAGTACTTC	CASSFTSGYSYEQYF
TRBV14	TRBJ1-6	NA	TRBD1	TGTGCCAGCAGCCTAGGGACAGCTAATTCACCCCTCCACTTT	CASSLGTANSPLHF
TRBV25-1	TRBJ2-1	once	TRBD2	TGTGCCAGCCGCGAGGTGGGGGGGGGATACAATGAGCAGTTCTTC	CASREVGGGYNEQFF
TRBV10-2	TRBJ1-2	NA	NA	TGCGCCAGCATTAAAGGGGCCGGGAACTATGGCTACACCTTC	CASIKGAGNYGYTF
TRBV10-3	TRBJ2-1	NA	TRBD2	TGTGCCATCAGTGAGTCCGGGACTAGCGGGAGGGATTCACATGAGCAGTTCTTC	CAISESGTSGRDSHEQFF
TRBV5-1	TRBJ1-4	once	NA	TGCGCCAGCAGCTCGGGGGGGACTCGGGATGAAAAACTGTTTTTT	CASSSGGTRDEKLFF
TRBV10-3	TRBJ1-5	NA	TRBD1	TGTGCCATCAGTGAGTCAGGGGACAGGGGGCGTAATCAGCCCCAGCATTTT	CAISESGDRGRNQPQHF
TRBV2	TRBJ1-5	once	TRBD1	TGTGCCAGCAGGGAGACAGGGGGCTCGGGCTGGGGCCAGCCCCAGCATTTT	CASRETGGSGWGQPQHF
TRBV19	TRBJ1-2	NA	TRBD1	TGTGCCAGTAGTATTGGGGACAGGGACGGAGGCTACACCTTC	CASSIGDRDGGYTF
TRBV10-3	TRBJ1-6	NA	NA	TGTGCCATCAGTGAGCAGACGGGGTACACTAATTCACCCCTCCACTTT	CAISEQTGYTNSPLHF
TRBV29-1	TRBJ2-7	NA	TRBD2	TGCAGCGTTGTTGGTCTAGCGGGAAGGGGTACTCTCCACGAGCAGTACTTC	CSVVGLAGRGTLHEQYF
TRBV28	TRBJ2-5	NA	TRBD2	TGTGCCAGCAGTTCGATAGCGGGAGGGCCTTGGGAGACCCAGTACTTC	CASSSIAGGPWETQYF
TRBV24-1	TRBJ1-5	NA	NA	TGTGCCACCAGTGACTCAAATACAGGGTTTGGGCAGCCCCAGCATTTT	CATSDSNTGFGQPQHF
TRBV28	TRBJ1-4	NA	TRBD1	TGTGCCAGCAGTCCCGAGACAGGGGATCGAGAAAAACTGTTTTTT	CASSPETGDREKLFF
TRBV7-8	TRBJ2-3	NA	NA	TGTGCCAGCAGCGCGGGACCCCGCGACACAGATACGCAGTATTTT	CASSAGPRDTDTQYF
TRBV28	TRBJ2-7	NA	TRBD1	TGTGCCAGCAGTTTAAGACAGGGGGGCTACGAGCAGTACTTC	CASSLRQGGYEQYF
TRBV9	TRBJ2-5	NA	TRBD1	TGTGCCAGCAGCGTAGATCAGGGGGCTATGGAGACCCAGTACTTC	CASSVDQGAMETQYF
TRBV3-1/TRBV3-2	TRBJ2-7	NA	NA	TGTGCCAGCAGCACCCCTAGCGACTCCTACGAGCAGTACTTC	CASSTPSDSYEQYF
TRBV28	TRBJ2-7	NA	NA	TGTGCCAGCACTACTTTGAGTGGTCGCGAGCAGTACTTC	CASTTLSGREQYF
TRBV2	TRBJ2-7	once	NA	TGTGCCAGCAGAAGAGCCCCTGCGGGACCCTACGAGCAGTACTTC	CASRRAPAGPYEQYF
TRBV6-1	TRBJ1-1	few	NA	TGTGCCAGCAGTGAAAGGCAGAGTGGGCATCTCGAAGCTTTCTTT	CASSERQSGHLEAFF
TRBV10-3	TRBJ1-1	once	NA	TGTGCCGCGAACAGCGGTGCGAGGGACACTGAAGCTTTCTTT	CAANSGARDTEAFF
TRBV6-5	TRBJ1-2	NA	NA	TGTGCCAGCAGTTACCGATCAGGGGAGGGCTACACCTTC	CASSYRSGEGYTF
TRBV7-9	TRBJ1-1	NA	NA	TGTGCCAGCAGCCCAGGGTCCATGAACACTGAAGCTTTCTTT	CASSPGSMNTEAFF
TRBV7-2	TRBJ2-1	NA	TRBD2	TGTGCCAGCAGCTTATCTAGCGGGGCCTACAATGAGCAGTTCTTC	CASSLSSGAYNEQFF
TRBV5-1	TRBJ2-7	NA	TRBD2	TGCGCCAGCAGCTTATCTAGCGGGGCCCTCTACGAGCAGTACTTC	CASSLSSGALYEQYF
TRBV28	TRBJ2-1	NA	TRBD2	TGTGCCAGCAGTTTATCGACTAGCGGAGAGGGGCCATACAATGAGCAGTTCTTC	CASSLSTSGEGPYNEQFF
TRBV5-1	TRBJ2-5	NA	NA	TGCGCCAGCAGCTTGGGTCCGGGCCAAGAGACCCAGTACTTC	CASSLGPGQETQYF
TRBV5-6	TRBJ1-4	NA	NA	TGTGCCAGCAGCTTGGACACTCGGGAGGAAAAACTGTTTTTT	CASSLDTREEKLFF
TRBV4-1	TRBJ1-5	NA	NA	TGCGCCAGCAGCCAACAAGTACAAGGGAGAGAGCCCCAGCATTTT	CASSQQVQGREPQHF
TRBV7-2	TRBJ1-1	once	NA	TGTGCCAGCAGCTTAGCGCGCAGGACTGAAGCTTTCTTT	CASSLARRTEAFF
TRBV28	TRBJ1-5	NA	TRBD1	TGTGCCAGCCGCCGCTCGACAGGGGGCTTTGGCAATCAGCCCCAGCATTTT	CASRRSTGGFGNQPQHF